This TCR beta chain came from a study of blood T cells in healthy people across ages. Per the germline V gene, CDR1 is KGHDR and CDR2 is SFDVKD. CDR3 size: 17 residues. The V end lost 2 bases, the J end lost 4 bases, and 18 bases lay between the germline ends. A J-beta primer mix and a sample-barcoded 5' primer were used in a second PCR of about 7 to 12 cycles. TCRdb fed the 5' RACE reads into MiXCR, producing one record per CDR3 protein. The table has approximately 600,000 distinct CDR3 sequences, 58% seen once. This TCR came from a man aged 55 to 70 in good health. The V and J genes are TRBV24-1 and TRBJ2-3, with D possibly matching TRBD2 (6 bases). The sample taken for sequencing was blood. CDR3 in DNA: TGTGCCACCAGTGATTCCAGCGGGTCCCGTTCCGCAGATACGCAGTATTTT. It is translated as CATSDSSGSRSADTQYF.